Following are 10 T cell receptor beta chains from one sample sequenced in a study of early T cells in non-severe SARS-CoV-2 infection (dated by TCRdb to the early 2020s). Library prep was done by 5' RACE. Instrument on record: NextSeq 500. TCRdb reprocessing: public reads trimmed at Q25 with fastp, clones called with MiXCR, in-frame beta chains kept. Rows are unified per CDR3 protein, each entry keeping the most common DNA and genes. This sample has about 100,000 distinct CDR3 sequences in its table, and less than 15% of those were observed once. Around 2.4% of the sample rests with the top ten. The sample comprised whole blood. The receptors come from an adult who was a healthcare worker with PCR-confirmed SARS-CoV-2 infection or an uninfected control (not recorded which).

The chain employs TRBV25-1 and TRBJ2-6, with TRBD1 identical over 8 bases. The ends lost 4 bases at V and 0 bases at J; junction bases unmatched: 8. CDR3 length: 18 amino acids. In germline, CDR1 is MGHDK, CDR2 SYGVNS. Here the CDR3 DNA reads TGTGCCAGCAGTGGAAGACAGGGGCCGAGCTCTGGGGCCAACGTCCTGACTTTC. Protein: CASSGRQGPSSGANVLTF.

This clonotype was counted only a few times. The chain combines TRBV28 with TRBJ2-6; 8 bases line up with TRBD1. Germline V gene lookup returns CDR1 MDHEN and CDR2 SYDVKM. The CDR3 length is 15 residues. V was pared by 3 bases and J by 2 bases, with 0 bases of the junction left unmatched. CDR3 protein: CASSLTGAGANVLTF. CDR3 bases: TGTGCCAGCAGTTTGACAGGGGCTGGGGCCAACGTCCTGACTTTC.

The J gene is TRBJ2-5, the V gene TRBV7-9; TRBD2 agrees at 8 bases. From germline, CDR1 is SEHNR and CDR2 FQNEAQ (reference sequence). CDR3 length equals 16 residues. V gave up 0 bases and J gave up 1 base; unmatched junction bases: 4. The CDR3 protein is CASSLATSGGQETQYF. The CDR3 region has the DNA TGTGCCAGCAGCTTAGCGACGAGCGGGGGCCAAGAGACCCAGTACTTC.

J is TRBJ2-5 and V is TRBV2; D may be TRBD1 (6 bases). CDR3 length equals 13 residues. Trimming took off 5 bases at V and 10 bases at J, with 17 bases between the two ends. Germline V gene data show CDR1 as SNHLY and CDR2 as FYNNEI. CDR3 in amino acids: CASSPDRIGVQYF. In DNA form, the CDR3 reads TGTGCCAGCAGTCCCGACAGGATCGGGGTCCAGTACTTC.

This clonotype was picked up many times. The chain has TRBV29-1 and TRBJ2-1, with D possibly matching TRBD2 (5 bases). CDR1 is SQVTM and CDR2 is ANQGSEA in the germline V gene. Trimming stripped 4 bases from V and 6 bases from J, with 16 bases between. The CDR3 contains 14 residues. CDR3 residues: CSVVLSGGINEQFF. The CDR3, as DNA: TGCAGCGTTGTTTTATCCGGAGGAATCAATGAGCAGTTCTTC.

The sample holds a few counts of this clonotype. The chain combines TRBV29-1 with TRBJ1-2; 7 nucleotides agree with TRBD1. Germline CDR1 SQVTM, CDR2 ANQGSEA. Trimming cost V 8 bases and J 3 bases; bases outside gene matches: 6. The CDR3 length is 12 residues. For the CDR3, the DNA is TGCAGCACGTTTGACAGGGACTATGGCTACACCTTC. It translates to CSTFDRDYGYTF.

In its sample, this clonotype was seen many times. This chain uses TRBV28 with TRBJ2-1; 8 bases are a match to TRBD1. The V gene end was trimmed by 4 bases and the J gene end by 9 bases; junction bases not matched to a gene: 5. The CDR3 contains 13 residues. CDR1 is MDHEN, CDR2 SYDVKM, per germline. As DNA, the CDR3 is TGTGCCAGCAGTTCCAGGACAGGGATTGAGCAGTTCTTC. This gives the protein CASSSRTGIEQFF. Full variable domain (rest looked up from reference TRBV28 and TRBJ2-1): DVKVTQSSRYLVKRTGEKVFLECVQDMDHENMFWYRQDPGLGLRLIYFSYDVKMKEKGDIPEGYSVSREKKERFSLILESASTNQTSMYLCASSSRTGIEQFFGPGTRLTVL.

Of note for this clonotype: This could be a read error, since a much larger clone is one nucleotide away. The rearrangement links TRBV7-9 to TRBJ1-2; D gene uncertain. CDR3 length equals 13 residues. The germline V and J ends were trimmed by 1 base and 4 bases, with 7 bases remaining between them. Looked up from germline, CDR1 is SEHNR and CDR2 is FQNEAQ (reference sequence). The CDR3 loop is CASSLGAGYGYTF. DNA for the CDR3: TGTGCCAGCAGCTTAGGGGCAGGCTATGGCTACACCTTC.

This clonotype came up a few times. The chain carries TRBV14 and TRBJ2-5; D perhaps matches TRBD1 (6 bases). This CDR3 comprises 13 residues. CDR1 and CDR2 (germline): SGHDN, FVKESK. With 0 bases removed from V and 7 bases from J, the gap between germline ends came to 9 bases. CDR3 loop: CASSQETRGTQYF. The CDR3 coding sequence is TGTGCCAGCAGCCAAGAAACCAGGGGGACCCAGTACTTC.

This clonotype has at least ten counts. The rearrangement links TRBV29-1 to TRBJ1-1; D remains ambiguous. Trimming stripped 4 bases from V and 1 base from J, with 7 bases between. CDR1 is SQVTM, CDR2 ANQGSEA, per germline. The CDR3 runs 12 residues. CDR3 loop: CSVGQANTEAFF. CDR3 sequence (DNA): TGCAGCGTTGGACAAGCGAACACTGAAGCTTTCTTT.